These 5 T cell receptor beta chains were sequenced from one sample in a study of cytomegalovirus exposure and HLA in healthy donors. The PCR had 60 Vbeta and 13 Jbeta primers. Using immunoSEQ multiplex PCR, the repertoire was profiled, and TCRdb retains in-frame clones only, with some absent. The sample holds about 84,000 clones, around 66% seen once. Sequenced: PBMCs. The receptors come from a woman aged 35 to 49 in good health and CMV-seropositive.

This chain uses TRBV5-4 with TRBJ2-7; D is unresolved. The V end was cut by 0 bases, the J end by 1 base, with 2 bases between. CDR1 is SGHNT, CDR2 YYREEE, per germline (reference sequence). The CDR3 has 12 residues. The CDR3 nucleotides are TGTGCCAGCAGCTTGGCGTCCTACGAGCAGTACTTC. It is translated as CASSLASYEQYF.

The V gene is TRBV6-5, the J gene TRBJ2-7, with TRBD2 matching over 8 bases. With 6 bases clipped from V and 3 bases from J, the junction kept 7 bases outside the gene matches. Germline lookup yields CDR1 MNHEY and CDR2 SVGAGI. CDR3 length: 14 amino acids. The CDR3, as DNA: TGTGCCAGCAGCCGGGACCGGGGGGGCTACGAGCAGTACTTC. As protein: CASSRDRGGYEQYF.

This clone was picked up a small number of times. The chain links TRBV9 to TRBJ2-5; D gene ambiguous. The CDR3 extends over 13 amino acids. V lost 2 bases to trimming and J lost 5 bases, with 10 bases between them. Germline V gene sequence: CDR1 SGDLS, CDR2 YYNGEE. CDR3 amino acids: CASSVSLEETQYF. DNA for the CDR3: TGTGCCAGCAGCGTTAGCCTCGAGGAGACCCAGTACTTC. Drawing the rest from reference TRBV9 and TRBJ2-5, the complete variable domain is DSGVTQTPKHLITATGQRVTLRCSPRSGDLSVYWYQQSLDQGLQFLIQYYNGEERAKGNILERFSAQQFPDLHSELNLSSLELGDSALYFCASSVSLEETQYFGPGTRLLVL.

J is TRBJ2-4 and V is TRBV5-4, with 8 bases fitting TRBD1. The CDR3 is 15 residues long. V gave up 0 bases and J gave up 7 bases; unmatched junction bases: 6. Germline V gene data show CDR1 as SGHNT and CDR2 as YYREEE (reference sequence). The CDR3 sequence: CASSLVSDRANIQYF. In DNA form, the CDR3 reads TGTGCCAGCAGCTTGGTCTCGGACAGGGCCAACATTCAGTACTTC.

This clone is a singleton in its sample. The chain links TRBV28 to TRBJ1-2; possibly TRBD1 for D (5 bases). The CDR3 spans 12 residues. The germline V gene encodes CDR1 MDHEN and CDR2 SYDVKM. The V gene lost 4 bases and the J gene lost 7 bases, with 10 bases spanning the gap. Here the CDR3 reads CASSSSQGGYTF. CDR3 nucleotides: TGTGCCAGCAGTTCATCTCAGGGTGGCTACACCTTC.